This passage covers 26 T cell receptor beta chains from one sample sequenced in a study of blood T cell repertoires in COVID-19. TCRdb's copy holds only in-frame clones and misses some; the assay was immunoSEQ multiplex PCR. The repertoire includes 150,000 to 200,000 clones, 81% of them detected once, and approximately 10% sits in the top ten. Sequenced: peripheral blood. The receptors originated from a woman older than 75 with COVID-19, enrolled during active disease.

The gene calls are TRBV5-5 and TRBJ1-3; no clear D. This CDR3 has 16 residues. Germline CDR1 reads SGHKS; CDR2 reads YYEKEE (reference sequence). The V gene lost 3 bases and the J gene lost 4 bases, with 17 bases spanning the gap. For the CDR3, the DNA is TGTGCCAGCAGCTCAACGGCGCGGACTGCCGGAAACACCATATATTTT. It encodes CASSSTARTAGNTIYF.

J is TRBJ2-5 and V is TRBV7-2; 7 positions agree with TRBD1. The germline CDR1 and CDR2 sequences are SGHTA and FQGNSA. After removal of 1 base from V and 9 bases from J, the junction contained 14 bases not matched to a gene. The CDR3 length is 16 residues. The CDR3 nucleotides are TGTGCCAGCAGCTTAGGGGCGGGCGGCCCCCAGGGGGCCCAGTACTTC. Its protein is CASSLGAGGPQGAQYF.

This sequence joins TRBV9 and TRBJ2-3, with 9 bases aligning to TRBD2. Germline lookup yields CDR1 SGDLS and CDR2 YYNGEE. The CDR3 has 17 residues. V lost 2 bases and J lost 2; bases outside the gene matches: 9. This chain's CDR3 is CASSVTPKRGATDTQYF. The CDR3, as DNA: TGTGCCAGCAGCGTTACCCCCAAGCGGGGGGCCACAGATACGCAGTATTTT.

The rearrangement uses TRBV29-1 and TRBJ1-2, with no clear D. CDR1 is SQVTM, CDR2 ANQGSEA, per germline. V was cut by 3 bases and J by 7 bases, with 15 bases left in between. CDR3 length: 13 residues. The CDR3: CSVEVGEGGGYTF. As DNA, the CDR3 is TGCAGCGTTGAGGTCGGGGAGGGAGGTGGCTACACCTTC.

The chain has TRBV28 and TRBJ2-1; 7 bases fit TRBD2. J gave up 2 bases and V 7 bases, and 8 bases lay outside the gene matches. The CDR3 has 15 residues. The germline gives CDR1 MDHEN, CDR2 SYDVKM. CDR3 residues: CASTHSGPTYNEQFF. For the CDR3, the DNA is TGTGCCAGCACCCATAGCGGGCCCACCTACAATGAGCAGTTCTTC.

The chain combines TRBV2 with TRBJ1-6; D perhaps matches TRBD1 (5 bases). The CDR3 consists of 12 residues. The ends were cut back, 8 bases at V and 8 bases at J, with 10 bases in the middle. CDR1 is SNHLY and CDR2 is FYNNEI in the germline V gene. The CDR3 DNA sequence: TGTGCCAGCGGGACTCCGGATTCACCCCTCCACTTT. Encoded protein: CASGTPDSPLHF.

The J gene is TRBJ2-7, the V gene TRBV5-6, with D hard to call. CDR3 size: 12 residues. Germline assignment: CDR1 SGHDT and CDR2 YYEEEE. Trimming took 1 base from V and 2 from J, leaving 4 bases between them. The CDR3 is CASSLTAYEQYF. The DNA for the CDR3 is TGTGCCAGCAGCTTGACAGCCTACGAGCAGTACTTC. The full variable domain, its missing parts supplied by reference TRBV5-6 and TRBJ2-7, is DAGVTQSPTHLIKTRGQQVTLRCSPKSGHDTVSWYQQALGQGPQFIFQYYEEEERQRGNFPDRFSGHQFPNYSSELNVNALLLGDSALYLCASSLTAYEQYFGPGTRLTVT.

The chain combines TRBV3-1 (or the pseudogene TRBV3-2) with TRBJ2-3; 8 bases line up with TRBD2. Per the germline V gene, CDR1 is LGHDT and CDR2 is YNNKEL (reference sequence). Losses at the gene ends were 1 base for V and 2 bases for J; bases not matched to a gene: 5. The CDR3 has 16 residues. The CDR3 DNA is TGTGCCAGCAGCCAAGGAAGCGGGAGCCCCACAGATACGCAGTATTTT. Protein product: CASSQGSGSPTDTQYF.

V gene TRBV5-4 combines with J gene TRBJ2-7, with a tentative D call TRBD2 (6 bases). This CDR3 is built from 15 residues. Germline V gene sequence: CDR1 SGHNT, CDR2 YYREEE (reference sequence). The V end lost 4 bases, the J end lost 2 bases, and 16 bases lay between the germline ends. The CDR3 bases are TGTGCCAGCAGCCCCGGGCCGGGAGCCACCTACGAGCAGTACTTC. Its translation is CASSPGPGATYEQYF.

This chain uses TRBV2 with TRBJ1-1, with 8 bases fitting TRBD1. Germline CDR1 SNHLY, CDR2 FYNNEI. With 6 bases clipped from V and 4 bases from J, the junction kept 4 bases outside the gene matches. CDR3 length: 13 residues. CDR3 amino acids: CASRRQGSTEAFF. CDR3 nucleotide sequence: TGTGCCAGCAGGAGACAGGGGAGCACTGAAGCTTTCTTT.

The V gene is TRBV29-1, the J gene TRBJ2-4; 9 bases agree with TRBD1. The CDR3 is 13 amino acids. The germline CDR1 and CDR2 sequences are SQVTM and ANQGSEA. Germline trimming cut 4 bases from V and 7 bases from J; bases unmatched to any gene: 5. CDR3 nucleotide sequence: TGCAGCGTTGGGGACAGGGTACCTAACATTCAGTACTTC. This translates into CSVGDRVPNIQYF.

V usage is TRBV5-4 and J usage is TRBJ2-2; tentatively, D is TRBD2 (6 bases). The CDR3 runs to 15 residues. From germline, CDR1 is SGHNT and CDR2 YYREEE (reference sequence). V was clipped by 4 bases and J by 0 bases, with 10 bases between them. CDR3 coding DNA: TGTGCCAGCAGCCGGGACTTTCCGAACACCGGGGAGCTGTTTTTT. Residues: CASSRDFPNTGELFF.

In regard to this clone: One junction end disagrees with the germline gene, perhaps due to a read error. The chain combines TRBV7-7 with TRBJ2-1; TRBD2 matches at 12 bases. This CDR3 has 16 amino acids. The germline CDR1 and CDR2 sequences are SSHAT and FNYEAQ (reference sequence). The CDR3 loop is CASSYDWTSGKNEQFF. CDR3 in DNA: TGTGCTAGCAGCTACGACTGGACTAGCGGGAAGAATGAGCAGTTCTTC. Supplemented by reference TRBV7-7 and TRBJ2-1, the full variable domain reads GAGVSQSPRYKVTKRGQDVTLRCDPISSHATLYWYQQALGQGPEFLTYFNYEAQPDKSGLPSDRFSAERPEGSISTLTIQRTEQRDSAMYRCASSYDWTSGKNEQFFGPGTRLTVL.

The count of this clone is one. V gene TRBV5-1 combines with J gene TRBJ2-2; tentatively, D is TRBD1 (5 bases). The CDR3 consists of 16 residues. CDR1 and CDR2 (germline): SGHRS, YFSETQ. Trimming cost V 0 bases and J 4 bases, with 13 bases left between them. DNA of the CDR3: TGCGCCAGCAGCTTGGCCGAAGGGGTGGGCACCGGGGAGCTGTTTTTT. Its translation: CASSLAEGVGTGELFF.

This clone was observed once. The rearrangement links TRBV18 to TRBJ2-5; a possible D gene is TRBD1 (6 bases). From germline, CDR1 is KGHSH and CDR2 LQKENI. This CDR3 has 14 amino acids. V lost 9 bases to trimming and J lost 4 bases, with 18 bases between them. As DNA, the CDR3 is TGTGCCAGTCAAGTGGGGGCGGTTCGAGAGACCCAGTACTTC. Translation: CASQVGAVRETQYF.

The chain uses TRBV15 and TRBJ2-1; TRBD2 matches 11 bases. The CDR3 is 16 residues long. Losses at the gene ends were 1 base for V and 8 bases for J; bases not matched to a gene: 7. Germline CDR1 LNHNV, CDR2 YYDKDF (reference sequence). DNA of the CDR3: TGTGCCACCAGCAGAGGACCTAGCGGGGGGCTCTATGAGCAGTTCTTC. Its translation: CATSRGPSGGLYEQFF.

The gene calls are TRBV3-1 (or the pseudogene TRBV3-2) and TRBJ2-7; tentative D call: TRBD1 (6 bases). This CDR3 region has 15 residues. Germline V gives CDR1 LGHDT, CDR2 YNNKEL (reference sequence). The V gene lost 2 bases and the J gene lost 6 bases, with 17 bases spanning the gap. The CDR3 bases are TGTGCCAGCAGCCAAACAGGGTTCCTACTCCGCGAGCAGTACTTC. Translation gives CASSQTGFLLREQYF.

V gene TRBV2 combines with J gene TRBJ1-2; possible D gene TRBD1, 6 bases. V was pared by 4 bases and J by 8 bases, with 14 bases between. Germline V gene data show CDR1 as SNHLY and CDR2 as FYNNEI. CDR3 length: 13 amino acids. CDR3 loop: CASSVADSRGYTF. For the CDR3, the DNA is TGTGCCAGCAGTGTGGCGGACAGCAGAGGCTACACCTTC.

J is TRBJ2-7 and V is TRBV2, with TRBD2 matching 7 bases. Trimming took 4 bases from V and 0 from J; bases not matched to a gene: 9. Germline V gene sequence: CDR1 SNHLY, CDR2 FYNNEI. The CDR3 runs to 16 residues. The DNA of the CDR3 is TGTGCCAGCAGTGGGCTTGGGCGGGAGTCCTCCTACGAGCAGTACTTC. Translated, it gives CASSGLGRESSYEQYF.

CDR3 loop: CASSLRAEEKLFF. The CDR3 region has the DNA TGTGCCAGCAGTTTAAGAGCGGAGGAAAAACTGTTTTTT. The gene calls are TRBV28 and TRBJ1-4; D uncertain. This CDR3 comprises 13 residues. Germline-derived CDR1 and CDR2 are MDHEN and SYDVKM. V was clipped by 2 bases and J by 8 bases, with 9 bases between them.

The CDR3 protein is CAHRGYSENSEQYF. The CDR3 DNA follows: TGTGCCCACAGGGGGTACTCAGAGAATTCCGAGCAGTACTTC. This chain uses TRBV2 with TRBJ2-7, with 8 nucleotides matching TRBD1. Losses at the gene ends were 11 bases for V and 6 bases for J; bases not matched to a gene: 15. Germline V gene data show CDR1 as SNHLY and CDR2 as FYNNEI. The CDR3 runs to 14 residues.

This clone was recorded only once. V is TRBV5-1 and J is TRBJ2-4; TRBD2 matches 9 bases. J lost 6 bases, V lost 2 bases, and 3 bases had no gene match. Looked up from germline, CDR1 is SGHRS and CDR2 is YFSETQ. The CDR3 consists of 14 residues. The CDR3 DNA is TGCGCCAGCAGCTTAGCGGGAGGTACAAACATTCAGTACTTC. Translated, it gives CASSLAGGTNIQYF.

V is TRBV19 and J is TRBJ2-4; 8 bases fit TRBD2. V lost 2 bases and J lost 2; bases outside the gene matches: 5. The CDR3 is 16 residues long. In germline, CDR1 is LNHDA, CDR2 SQIVND (reference sequence). CDR3 DNA: TGTGCCAGTAGTATACAACTAGCGGCTTCCAAAAACATTCAGTACTTC. It codes for CASSIQLAASKNIQYF.

The chain couples TRBV11-3 to TRBJ2-2, with 9 bases that match TRBD1. The CDR3 contains 15 residues. Trimming at V came to 6 bases and at J to 4 bases, leaving 6 bases not matched to a gene. Germline assignment: CDR1 SGHNT and CDR2 YENEEA. This CDR3 reads CASRSGQGSTGELFF. The CDR3 DNA reads TGTGCCAGCAGATCGGGACAGGGTAGCACCGGGGAGCTGTTTTTT.

The V and J genes are TRBV20-1 and TRBJ1-1; possible D gene TRBD1, 6 bases. CDR3 size: 14 residues. Between the trimmed V and J ends, which lost 3 bases and 4 bases, there was a span of 15 bases. The germline V gene encodes CDR1 DFQATT and CDR2 SNEGSKA (reference sequence). The CDR3 DNA sequence: TGCAGTGCTAGTGACCCGGGACATCTCACTGAAGCTTTCTTT. Translating it yields CSASDPGHLTEAFF.

This rearrangement joins TRBV30 to TRBJ2-3; 7 bases align to TRBD2. The germline gives CDR1 GTSNPN, CDR2 SVGIG (reference sequence). The CDR3 has 16 amino acids. The V and J ends lost 5 bases and 0 bases, in that order; junction bases with no gene match: 11. The CDR3 bases are TGTGCCTGGGGACCCAATTCTAGCGGAAGCACAGATACGCAGTATTTT. Its translation is CAWGPNSSGSTDTQYF.